The rows below give T cell receptor beta chains drawn from one sample of a study of shared clonotypes between healthy human individuals. Assay used: immunoSEQ multiplex PCR; TCRdb lists only in-frame clones, some missing. The data contain some 2,000,000 clones, 85% to 95% of them singletons. The source material was naive CD4+ T cells sorted from blood. Source of these receptors: a man in his late teens or twenties in good health. Both conserved end residues are part of each CDR3. D genes are given only for firm matches. Not every row has a clone size; where given, it reads once, few, many or a size class.

NA,TRBJ2-3,TRBV7-2,NA,TGTGCCAGCAGCTTGGACGGAGCGGGCACAGATACGCAGTATTTT,CASSLDGAGTDTQYF
NA,TRBJ2-2,TRBV5-4,NA,TGTGCCAGCAGCTTGGGCCTTAGAGACACCGGGGAGCTGTTTTTT,CASSLGLRDTGELFF
NA,TRBJ2-3,TRBV10-3,NA,TGTGCCAGCACGCCGGCAGGGGGCACAGATACGCAGTATTTT,CASTPAGGTDTQYF
NA,TRBJ2-5,TRBV5-4,NA,TGTGCCAGCAGCTTGGGTGGCGGGGGCAGAGGAGAGACCCAGTACTTC,CASSLGGGGRGETQYF
NA,TRBJ2-5,TRBV10-3,NA,TGTGCCATCAGTGAGTCCACAGCACAAGAGACCCAGTACTTC,CAISESTAQETQYF
NA,TRBJ1-2,TRBV5-4,NA,TGTGCCAGCAGCTTGGGACCGGGGATAGGCTACACCTTC,CASSLGPGIGYTF
NA,TRBJ2-5,TRBV5-4,NA,TGTGCCAGCAGCTCCCGGGTAGCCTCCACGGAGACCCAGTACTTC,CASSSRVASTETQYF
NA,TRBJ2-7,TRBV7-3,TRBD1,TGTGCCAGCAGCTTAGGTACAGGGGAGGAGCAGTACTTC,CASSLGTGEEQYF
NA,TRBJ1-4,TRBV6-4,NA,TGTGTCCGATGGGGGGGAGGTGAAAAACTGTTTTTT,CVRWGGGEKLFF
NA,TRBJ1-1,TRBV6-5,NA,TGTGCGAGTAGCAGGCAGTTGAACACTGAAGCTTTCTTT,CASSRQLNTEAFF
NA,TRBJ2-7,TRBV9,NA,TGTGCCAGCAGCGCAGGGCAGGCCACCTACGAGCAGTACTTC,CASSAGQATYEQYF
NA,TRBJ2-7,TRBV7-2,NA,TGTGCCAGCAGCCGTACTGAGCGGATGGGGACCTACGAGCAGTACTTC,CASSRTERMGTYEQYF
NA,TRBJ2-2,TRBV18,TRBD1,TGTGCCAGCTCACCTAGGACAGGGGCGAGCACCGGGGAGCTGTTTTTT,CASSPRTGASTGELFF
NA,TRBJ2-3,TRBV6-5,NA,TGTGCCAGCAGTTTGGGAAAGGGGGGTAGTATGCAGTATTTT,CASSLGKGGSMQYF
NA,TRBJ2-1,TRBV28,TRBD1,TGTGCCAGCAGTACGACAGGGGCCAATGAGCAGTTCTTC,CASSTTGANEQFF
NA,TRBJ2-7,TRBV10-3,TRBD2,TGTGCCATCAGTGGTGGTAGCGGGAGTTACTACGAGCAGTACTTC,CAISGGSGSYYEQYF
NA,TRBJ2-5,TRBV18,TRBD2,TGTGCCAGCTCACCACCGTTGAGCGGGGGGCGCGATCAAGAGACCCAGTACTTC,CASSPPLSGGRDQETQYF
NA,TRBJ2-7,TRBV25-1,NA,TGTGCCAGCAGTGAATGGACTTCCTACGAGCAGTACTTC,CASSEWTSYEQYF
NA,TRBJ1-1,TRBV10-3,NA,TGTGCCATCAGTGAGAACGGGTTGGGGAACACTGAAGCTTTCTTT,CAISENGLGNTEAFF
NA,TRBJ1-2,TRBV5-1,NA,TGCGCCAGCAGCTTGGGGACAGTTAATAACTATGGCTACACCTTC,CASSLGTVNNYGYTF
NA,TRBJ1-4,TRBV4-1,NA,TGCGCCAGCAGCCAAGGACCGGTTAATGAAAAACTGTTTTTT,CASSQGPVNEKLFF
NA,TRBJ2-7,TRBV5-1,NA,TGCGCCACCGGCCCGTCTCTAGCGGGCCAGGGGGGCGAGCAGTACTTC,CATGPSLAGQGGEQYF
NA,TRBJ1-5,TRBV10-3,NA,TGTGCCATCAGTGAGGGTGGGAATCAGCCCCAGCATTTT,CAISEGGNQPQHF
once,TRBJ2-3,TRBV5-4,TRBD2,TGTGCCAGCCAGACTAGCGGGTTAGGGACAGATACGCAGTATTTT,CASQTSGLGTDTQYF
NA,TRBJ1-4,TRBV30,NA,TGTGCCTGGAGAGGGGGGGGCACTAATGAAAAACTGTTTTTT,CAWRGGGTNEKLFF
NA,TRBJ2-4,TRBV2,NA,TGTGCCAGCAGTGAAGGTATTTGGACGGCTAAAAACATTCAGTACTTC,CASSEGIWTAKNIQYF